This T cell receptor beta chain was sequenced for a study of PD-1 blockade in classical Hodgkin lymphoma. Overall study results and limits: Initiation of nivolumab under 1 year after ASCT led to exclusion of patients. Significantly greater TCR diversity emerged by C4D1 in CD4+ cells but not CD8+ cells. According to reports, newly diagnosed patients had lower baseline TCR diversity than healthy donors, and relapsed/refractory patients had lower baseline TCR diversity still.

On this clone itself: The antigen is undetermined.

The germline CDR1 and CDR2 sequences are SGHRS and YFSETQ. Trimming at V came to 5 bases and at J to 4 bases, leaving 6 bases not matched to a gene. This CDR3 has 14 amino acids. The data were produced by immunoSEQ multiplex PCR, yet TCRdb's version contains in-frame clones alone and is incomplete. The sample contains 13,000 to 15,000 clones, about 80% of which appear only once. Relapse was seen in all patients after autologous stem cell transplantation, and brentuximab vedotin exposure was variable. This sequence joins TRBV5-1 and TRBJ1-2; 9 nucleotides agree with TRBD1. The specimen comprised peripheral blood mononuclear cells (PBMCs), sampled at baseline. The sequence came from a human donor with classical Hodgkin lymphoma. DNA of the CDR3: TGCGCCAGCAGGTTGACAGGGGGTGGCTATGGCTACACCTTC. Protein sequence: CASRLTGGGYGYTF.